This T cell receptor beta chain was identified during a study of blood T cell repertoires in COVID-19. Assay used: immunoSEQ multiplex PCR; TCRdb lists only in-frame clones, some missing. Among around 150,000 clones listed, 70% to 90% were seen once. This CDR3 has 15 residues. Germline V gene data show CDR1 as MNHEY and CDR2 as SVGAGI. Trimming took 5 bases from V and 8 from J; bases not matched to a gene: 9. Sequences were obtained from PBMCs or T cells enriched from blood (not recorded which). The sequence came from a man aged 40-49 years who had recovered from COVID-19. The chain couples TRBV6-5 to TRBJ1-4; 9 nucleotides line up with TRBD1. The CDR3: CASSNRDRVREKLFF. The CDR3 DNA reads TGTGCCAGCAGTAACCGGGACAGGGTTCGGGAAAAACTGTTTTTT.